These 7 T cell receptor beta chains share one sample of origin, sequenced in a study of blood T cell repertoires in COVID-19. Produced via immunoSEQ multiplex PCR; TCRdb's table is partial and in-frame only. The table includes around 200,000 clones, about nine tenths detected once. The sequenced sample consisted of PBMCs or T cells enriched from blood (not recorded which). These receptors were collected from a woman aged 40 to 55 with acute COVID-19.

J is TRBJ1-2 and V is TRBV6-1; TRBD1 matches at 12 bases. The CDR3 runs 14 residues. J lost 3 bases, V lost 8 bases, and 4 bases had no gene match. The V gene's germline CDR1 is MNHNS and CDR2 SASEGT. The CDR3: CASGTGGGYYGYTF. CDR3 nucleotides: TGTGCCAGCGGGACAGGGGGCGGCTACTATGGCTACACCTTC.

This clone turned up a few times. The chain carries TRBV9 and TRBJ1-1, with TRBD1 matching 7 bases. CDR3 length: 15 residues. V lost 4 bases to trimming and J lost 1 base; unmatched junction nucleotides: 7. The germline V gene encodes CDR1 SGDLS and CDR2 YYNGEE. In DNA form, the CDR3 reads TGTGCCAGCAGCCGTACCGGGACAGAGAACACTGAAGCTTTCTTT. Residues: CASSRTGTENTEAFF.

This sequence joins TRBV30 and TRBJ1-1, with a tentative D call TRBD1 (5 bases). In germline, CDR1 is GTSNPN, CDR2 SVGIG (reference sequence). The CDR3 totals 13 residues. Trimming removed 1 base at V and 4 bases at J, with 10 bases between. The CDR3 bases are TGTGCCTGGAGTGGGGGGGTGCGCACTGAAGCTTTCTTT. This codes for CAWSGGVRTEAFF.

The chain links TRBV18 to TRBJ1-1, with 8 bases that match TRBD1. Looked up from germline, CDR1 is KGHSH and CDR2 is LQKENI. V shed 6 bases and J 5 bases; nucleotides not matched to a gene: 8. CDR3 length equals 14 residues. DNA of the CDR3: TGTGCCAGCTCCCTAGACAGGGGAGGGACTGAAGCTTTCTTT. As protein: CASSLDRGGTEAFF.

This sequence joins TRBV18 and TRBJ1-1, with D tentatively TRBD1 (5 bases). V lost 4 bases and J lost 1, with 10 bases in between. CDR1 is KGHSH and CDR2 is LQKENI in the germline V gene. The CDR3 is 14 residues long. CDR3 protein: CASSQKQGNTEAFF. CDR3 DNA sequence: TGTGCCAGCTCACAGAAGCAGGGGAACACTGAAGCTTTCTTT.

The genes are TRBV5-1 and TRBJ2-1; 8 positions agree with TRBD2. Looked up from germline, CDR1 is SGHRS and CDR2 is YFSETQ. Trimming cost V 4 bases and J 1 base; bases outside gene matches: 4. CDR3 size: 15 residues. This CDR3 is CASSVGGASYNEQFF. The DNA of the CDR3 is TGCGCCAGCAGCGTCGGGGGGGCATCCTACAATGAGCAGTTCTTC.

This sequence joins TRBV27 and TRBJ1-1; tentatively, D is TRBD1 (6 bases). V lost 3 bases and J 0 bases, leaving 11 bases between the germline ends. This CDR3 comprises 15 residues. Per the germline V gene, CDR1 is MNHEY and CDR2 is SMNVEV (reference sequence). The CDR3 sequence: CASSFRRDMNTEAFF. DNA for the CDR3: TGTGCCAGCAGTTTCCGACGGGACATGAACACTGAAGCTTTCTTT.